This TCR beta chain came from a study of PD-L1 blockade in urothelial cancer. This sample's time point: peripheral blood 6 weeks after treatment start. Some clones are missing from TCRdb's copy, which holds only in-frame ones; the method was immunoSEQ multiplex PCR. The sample lists under 85,000 clones; 91% were seen once. With 5 bases removed from V and 3 bases from J, the gap between germline ends came to 11 bases. Germline CDR1 GTSNPN, CDR2 SVGIG (reference sequence). The length of the CDR3 is 12 residues. The specimen comprised PBMCs, sampled around atezolizumab (anti-PD-L1) treatment. This sequence joins TRBV30 and TRBJ2-7; D is perhaps TRBD1 (6 bases). The sequence was collected from a woman older than 75 with urothelial cancer. In DNA form, the CDR3 reads TGTGCCTGGGCTGACAGGAGCTACGAGCAGTACTTC. This sequence encodes CAWADRSYEQYF.